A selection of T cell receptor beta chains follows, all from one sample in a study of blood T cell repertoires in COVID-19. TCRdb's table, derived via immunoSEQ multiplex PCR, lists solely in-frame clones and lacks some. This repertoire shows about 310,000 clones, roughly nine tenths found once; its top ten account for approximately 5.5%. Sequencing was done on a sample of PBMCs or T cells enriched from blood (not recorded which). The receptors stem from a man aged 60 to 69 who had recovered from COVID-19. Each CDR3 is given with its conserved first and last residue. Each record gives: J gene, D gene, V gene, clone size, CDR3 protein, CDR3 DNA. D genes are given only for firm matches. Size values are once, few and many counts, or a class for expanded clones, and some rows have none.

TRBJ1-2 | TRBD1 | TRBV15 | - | CATSIDVGGRGYTF | TGTGCCACCAGCATAGACGTAGGGGGCCGGGGCTACACCTTC
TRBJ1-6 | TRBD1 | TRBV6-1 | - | CASSANTGQGKPPLHF | TGTGCCAGCAGTGCTAACACGGGACAGGGTAAACCACCCCTCCACTTT
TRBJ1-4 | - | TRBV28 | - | CASQGRANEKLFF | TGTGCCTCCCAGGGAAGGGCTAATGAAAAACTGTTTTTT
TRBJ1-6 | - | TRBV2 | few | CASRADSSPLHF | TGTGCCAGCAGAGCCGACAGTTCACCCCTCCACTTT
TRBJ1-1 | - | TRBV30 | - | CAWNPMTANTEAFF | TGTGCCTGGAACCCTATGACAGCGAACACTGAAGCTTTCTTT
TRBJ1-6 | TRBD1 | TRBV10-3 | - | CAISEPGQGRSPLHF | TGTGCCATCAGTGAACCGGGACAGGGACGTTCACCCCTCCACTTT
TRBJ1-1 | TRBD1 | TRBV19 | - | CASSITGVEAFF | TGTGCCAGTAGTATTACAGGGGTTGAAGCTTTCTTT
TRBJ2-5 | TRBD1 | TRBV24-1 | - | CATSDPGQRETQYF | TGTGCCACCAGTGACCCGGGACAGAGGGAGACCCAGTACTTC
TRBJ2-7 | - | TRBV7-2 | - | CASSLTSHYEQYF | TGTGCCAGCAGCTTAACTAGTCACTACGAGCAGTACTTC
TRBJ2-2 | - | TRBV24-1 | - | CAISGTNTGELFF | TGTGCCATAAGCGGTACAAACACCGGGGAGCTGTTTTTT
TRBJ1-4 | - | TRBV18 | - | CASSREPSNEKLFF | TGTGCCAGCAGCCGGGAGCCCTCTAATGAAAAACTGTTTTTT
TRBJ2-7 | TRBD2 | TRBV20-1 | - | CSASAGGDEQYF | TGCAGTGCTAGTGCGGGGGGCGACGAGCAGTACTTC
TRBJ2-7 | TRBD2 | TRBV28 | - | CASSPLTSGSYEQYF | TGTGCCAGCAGTCCCCTGACTAGCGGCTCCTACGAGCAGTACTTC
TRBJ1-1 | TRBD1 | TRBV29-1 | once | CSVGGQGVKNTEAFF | TGCAGCGTTGGTGGGCAGGGGGTAAAAAACACTGAAGCTTTCTTT
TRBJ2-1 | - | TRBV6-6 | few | CASSPQVSSGFYNEQFF | TGTGCCAGCAGTCCCCAGGTTAGCAGCGGGTTCTACAATGAGCAGTTCTTC
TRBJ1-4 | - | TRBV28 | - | CASSFRYNEKLFF | TGTGCCAGCAGTTTCAGATATAATGAAAAACTGTTTTTT
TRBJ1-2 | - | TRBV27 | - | CASSLSGDTYGYTF | TGTGCCAGCAGTTTATCGGGGGACACCTATGGCTACACCTTC
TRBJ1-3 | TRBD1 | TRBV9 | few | CASSADRGEAGNTIYF | TGTGCCAGCAGCGCTGACAGGGGAGAGGCTGGAAACACCATATATTTT
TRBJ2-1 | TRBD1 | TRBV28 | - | CASSEYRGRVNEQFF | TGTGCCAGCAGTGAATACAGGGGGCGGGTTAATGAGCAGTTCTTC
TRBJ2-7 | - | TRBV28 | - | CASSFRNRGGTYEQYF | TGTGCCAGCAGTTTTCGCAACAGGGGGGGAACCTACGAGCAGTACTTC
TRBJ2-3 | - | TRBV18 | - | CASSPSTSTDTQYF | TGTGCCAGCTCGCCTTCAACTAGCACAGATACGCAGTATTTT
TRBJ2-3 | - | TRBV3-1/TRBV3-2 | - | CASSQYLADTQYF | TGTGCCAGCAGCCAGTACTTAGCGGATACGCAGTATTTT
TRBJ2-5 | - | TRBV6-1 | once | CASSEAPGGAGETQYF | TGTGCCAGCAGTGAAGCGCCAGGGGGAGCGGGAGAGACCCAGTACTTC
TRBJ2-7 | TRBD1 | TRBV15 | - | CATSRDSGTADRSEQYF | TGTGCCACCAGCAGAGATTCCGGGACAGCGGATAGGAGCGAGCAGTACTTC
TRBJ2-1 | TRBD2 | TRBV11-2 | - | CASSPSRLAGGFYNEQFF | TGTGCCAGCAGCCCGTCCCGACTAGCGGGAGGGTTCTACAATGAGCAGTTCTTC
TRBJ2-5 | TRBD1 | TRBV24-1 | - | CATSDPTGQGRQETQYF | TGTGCCACCAGTGATCCTACCGGACAGGGGCGCCAAGAGACCCAGTACTTC
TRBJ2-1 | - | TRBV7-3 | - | CASSLGGTEGNEQFF | TGTGCCAGCAGCTTAGGCGGGACCGAGGGGAATGAGCAGTTCTTC
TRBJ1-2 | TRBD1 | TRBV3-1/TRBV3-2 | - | CASTPKGALVWYGYTF | TGTGCCAGCACCCCAAAGGGGGCTCTGGTTTGGTATGGCTACACCTTC
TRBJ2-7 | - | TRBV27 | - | CASSLFRYEQYF | TGTGCCAGCAGTTTATTCCGGTACGAGCAGTACTTC
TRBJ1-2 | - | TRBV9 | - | CASSVGANYGYTF | TGTGCCAGCAGCGTTGGAGCTAACTATGGCTACACCTTC
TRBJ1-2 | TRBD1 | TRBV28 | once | CASGQGGKYGYTF | TGTGCCAGCGGACAGGGGGGTAAATATGGCTACACCTTC
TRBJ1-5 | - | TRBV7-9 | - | CASSLVGARNQPQHF | TGTGCCAGCAGCTTAGTAGGGGCGCGCAATCAGCCCCAGCATTTT
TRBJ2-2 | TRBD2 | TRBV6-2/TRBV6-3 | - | CASSFAGGSGELFF | TGTGCCAGCAGTTTTGCGGGAGGATCCGGGGAGCTGTTTTTT